Below, one TCR beta chain is given with its context. Antigen unknown. Generated by immunoSEQ multiplex PCR, the TCRdb table keeps only in-frame clones and is missing some. The data hold approximately 130,000 clones, with more than 85% observed a single time. Between the trimmed V and J ends, which lost 1 base and 4 bases, there was a span of 10 bases. The length of the CDR3 is 15 residues. Germline values: CDR1 SGHTA, CDR2 FQGTGA. This sample is part of a study of T cell responses to AZD1222 COVID-19 vaccine. Points from the study as a whole: Spike-specific TCR breadth and depth went up after people got two AZD1222 doses. In the spike-specific TCR repertoire, nearly half reportedly target unmutated variant regions. Mostly white British, mostly female donors; authors suggested clonal diversity may be underestimated. Only a handful of AZD1222 recipients, about six in all, had baseline seropositivity.

This specimen was peripheral blood, taken on day 0 of MenACWY control vaccination. The V and J genes are TRBV7-3 and TRBJ2-2; D may match TRBD1 or TRBD2 (5 bases each). The receptor was derived from an adult in good health. The CDR3 region is CASSLMAGTTGELFF. The CDR3 DNA reads as TGTGCCAGCAGCTTAATGGCAGGGACCACCGGGGAGCTGTTTTTT.